The 31 T cell receptor beta chains below all came from one sample that was sequenced in a study of regulatory T cells in long-lasting Graves disease. For TCR beta, libraries came from iRepertoire HTBI primers and Arm-PCR of CDR3 regions. TCRdb independently ran MiXCR on the multiplex PCR reads; one entry per CDR3 protein. The data contain 680,000 or so distinct CDR3 sequences, roughly 16% of them seen just once; the ten biggest clones take up 18%. Time point indicated: newly diagnosed GD, antithyroid drugs for less than 3 months. RNA extracted from PBMCs served as the sequencing template. These data were also filed under a second study, of T cells in Graves' hyperthyroidism and ophthalmopathy.

Sample: peripheral blood mononuclear cells (PBMCs), taken at new diagnosis, from a patient treated with antithyroid drugs. All receptors derive from a woman in her 30s with Graves disease.

This clonotype was counted ten times or more. This rearrangement joins TRBV24-1 to TRBJ2-5; D uncertain. This CDR3 contains 12 residues. Germline values: CDR1 KGHDR, CDR2 SFDVKD. V shed 3 bases and J shed 5 bases, with 6 bases lying between them. The DNA of the CDR3 is TGTGCCACCAGTGATGGTGGGGAGACCCAGTACTTC. Translation gives CATSDGGETQYF.

At least ten counts were recorded for this clonotype. The rearrangement links TRBV6-1 to TRBJ1-1; D gene unclear. Trimming took off 6 bases at V and 4 bases at J, with 9 bases between the two ends. There are 12 residues in the CDR3. Germline lookup yields CDR1 MNHNS and CDR2 SASEGT. CDR3 DNA: TGTGCCAGCAGCCGGAGAACCACTGAAGCTTTCTTT. As protein: CASSRRTTEAFF.

This clonotype was recorded many times. The chain carries TRBV6-2 or TRBV6-3 and TRBJ2-7, with D tentatively TRBD1 (5 bases). From germline, CDR1 is MNHEY and CDR2 SVGEGT. The CDR3 is made up of 18 amino acids. Trimming took off 0 bases at V and 2 bases at J, with 20 bases between the two ends. The CDR3 DNA sequence: TGTGCCAGCAGTTACTCCAGACAGACTTTTAGACCCCCCTACGAGCAGTACTTC. This gives the protein CASSYSRQTFRPPYEQYF.

This clonotype was observed many times. V usage is TRBV10-3 and J usage is TRBJ2-2; 12 nucleotides match TRBD2. With 6 bases clipped from V and 3 bases from J, the junction kept 5 bases outside the gene matches. This CDR3 has 16 residues. Germline assignment: CDR1 ENHRY and CDR2 SYGVKD. The CDR3 region has the DNA TGTGCCATCAGGACTAGCGGGAGCGGGGACACCGGGGAGCTGTTTTTT. It encodes CAIRTSGSGDTGELFF.

The genes are TRBV11-3 and TRBJ2-7; possible D gene TRBD1, 5 bases. The germline CDR1 and CDR2 sequences are SGHNT and YENEEA. Trimming took off 2 bases at V and 3 bases at J, with 20 bases between the two ends. The CDR3 length is 17 residues. This chain's CDR3 is CASSLTFSRVSFYEQYF. The CDR3 DNA reads as TGTGCCAGCAGCTTAACGTTTTCCAGGGTATCCTTCTACGAGCAGTACTTC. Full variable domain (missing parts from reference TRBV11-3 and TRBJ2-7): EAGVVQSPRYKIIEKKQPVAFWCNPISGHNTLYWYLQNLGQGPELLIRYENEEAVDDSQLPKDRFSAERLKGVDSTLKIQPAELGDSAVYLCASSLTFSRVSFYEQYFGPGTRLTVT.

This clonotype was observed a few times. The genes are TRBV5-1 and TRBJ1-2; D is undetermined. Germline V CDR1 and CDR2: SGHRS, YFSETQ. Deletions cut 0 bases from V and 6 bases from J, with 18 bases between. The CDR3 consists of 16 residues. The chain's CDR3 is CASSLASATDHNGYTF. The CDR3 DNA is TGCGCCAGCAGCTTGGCCTCTGCAACCGACCACAATGGCTACACCTTC.

This clonotype came up many times. This chain uses TRBV28 with TRBJ1-5, with TRBD1 matching 11 bases. This CDR3 is 15 amino acids long. V trimming: 4 bases; J trimming: 6 bases; junction bases outside the gene matches: 5. Germline lookup yields CDR1 MDHEN and CDR2 SYDVKM. CDR3 nucleotide sequence: TGTGCCAGCAGTTCGGCCGGGACAGGGGGTCAGCCCCAGCATTTT. This encodes CASSSAGTGGQPQHF.

Ten or more counts support this clonotype. The chain recombines TRBV30 with TRBJ2-1, with 7 bases lining up with TRBD2. The CDR3 is 11 residues long. The ends lost 4 bases at V and 9 bases at J; junction bases unmatched: 3. CDR1 is GTSNPN and CDR2 is SVGIG in the germline V gene (reference sequence). CDR3 nucleotides: TGTGCCTGGAATGGGGGGGGTGAGCAGTTCTTC. Translation gives CAWNGGGEQFF.

Many counts were recorded for this clonotype. The chain links TRBV27 to TRBJ1-2; D is uncertain. The V end lost 5 bases, the J end lost 5 bases, and 12 bases lay between the germline ends. This CDR3 has 13 amino acids. Germline CDR1 and CDR2: MNHEY and SMNVEV (reference sequence). As DNA, the CDR3 is TGTGCCAGCAGTCCTTTCCCGGGATATGGCTACACCTTC. It yields the protein CASSPFPGYGYTF.

This clonotype occurred many times. This chain connects TRBV25-1 to TRBJ2-7; 8 bases are shared with TRBD1. Germline V CDR1 and CDR2: MGHDK, SYGVNS. V lost 2 bases, J lost 6 bases, and 9 bases stayed unmatched. This CDR3 has 15 amino acids. The CDR3 DNA is TGTGCCAGCAGTGAAGGGGGAACAGGGGGATTCGAGCAGTACTTC. It codes for CASSEGGTGGFEQYF.

The chain employs TRBV19 and TRBJ2-2, with a weak D call TRBD1 (5 bases). The CDR3 has 17 amino acids. Between the trimmed V and J ends, which lost 2 bases and 4 bases, there was a span of 17 bases. Germline lookup yields CDR1 LNHDA and CDR2 SQIVND (reference sequence). CDR3: CASSILGKGFSTGELFF. The CDR3 coding sequence is TGTGCCAGTAGTATACTTGGGAAGGGGTTTAGCACCGGGGAGCTGTTTTTT.

This clonotype has at least ten counts. This chain connects TRBV6-1 to TRBJ1-5, with TRBD1 identical over 7 bases. The CDR3 runs 13 residues. V shed 7 bases, J shed 7 bases, and the junction held 7 bases outside the gene matches. Germline CDR1 MNHNS, CDR2 SASEGT. CDR3 residues: CASTSTGYQPQHF. The CDR3 region has the DNA TGTGCCAGCACCTCGACAGGGTACCAGCCCCAGCATTTT.

This chain joins TRBV6-2 or TRBV6-3 and TRBJ2-3; D possibly corresponds to TRBD1 (6 bases). Trimming pared 2 bases from V and 3 bases from J, leaving 15 bases between. Germline CDR1 reads MNHEY; CDR2 reads SVGEGT. The CDR3 totals 16 residues. CDR3 in amino acids: CASSYSGTIRTDTQYF. CDR3 bases: TGTGCCAGCAGTTACAGTGGGACAATTCGAACAGATACGCAGTATTTT.

The table lists this clonotype with many counts. The chain has TRBV3-1 and TRBJ1-1, with D hard to call. The V end was cut by 4 bases, the J end by 4 bases, with 13 bases between. The CDR3 sequence is 14 residues long. In germline, CDR1 is LGHDT, CDR2 YNNKEL (reference sequence). CDR3 residues: CASSLLVRGTEAFF. The CDR3 DNA follows: TGTGCCAGCAGCCTATTAGTGCGTGGCACTGAAGCTTTCTTT.

The chain couples TRBV5-1 to TRBJ2-1; D is ambiguous. This CDR3 region has 12 residues. The V end was cut by 1 base, the J end by 8 bases, with 7 bases between. Per germline, CDR1 SGHRS and CDR2 YFSETQ. CDR3 DNA sequence: TGCGCCAGCAGCTTGATGGTGGATGAGCAGTTCTTC. Translated, it gives CASSLMVDEQFF.

This clonotype was picked up many times. V gene TRBV6-1 combines with J gene TRBJ2-7; D may match TRBD1 or TRBD2 (5 bases each). Germline V gene lookup returns CDR1 MNHNS and CDR2 SASEGT. The CDR3 contains 12 residues. V lost 6 bases and J 6 bases, leaving 12 bases between the germline ends. The CDR3 DNA reads TGTGCCAGCAGCTTACCGGGGCCCGAGCAGTACTTC. This codes for CASSLPGPEQYF.

The rearrangement uses TRBV3-1 and TRBJ2-5; TRBD1 agrees at 10 bases. Germline V gives CDR1 LGHDT, CDR2 YNNKEL (reference sequence). V dropped 3 bases and J dropped 1; count of bases not matched to a gene: 5. The CDR3 is 16 amino acids. The CDR3 reads CASSHTGTGAQETQYF. The CDR3, as DNA: TGTGCCAGCAGCCATACGGGGACAGGGGCCCAAGAGACCCAGTACTTC.

This clonotype was seen a handful of times. J is TRBJ2-5 and V is TRBV15; D might be TRBD2 (6 bases). The CDR3 loop spans 15 amino acids. V was shortened by 4 bases and J by 4 bases, with 16 bases between the two germline ends. Germline-derived CDR1 and CDR2 are LNHNV and YYDKDF (reference sequence). CDR3 sequence (DNA): TGTGCCACCAGCACTAGGTGCGGGGTTGGAGAGACCCAGTACTTC. It is translated as CATSTRCGVGETQYF.

This clonotype was seen a handful of times. V gene TRBV14 combines with J gene TRBJ2-7; D is unresolved. The germline CDR1 and CDR2 sequences are SGHDN and FVKESK. This CDR3 has 18 amino acids. Trimming shortened V by 1 base and J by 0 bases, and 19 bases separated the two germline ends. As DNA, the CDR3 is TGTGCCAGCAGCCAAGGAAGTGGTTTGGGTAGGCTCTCCTACGAGCAGTACTTC. Its translation is CASSQGSGLGRLSYEQYF.

The gene calls are TRBV6-1 and TRBJ2-2; D not certain. The CDR3 runs 13 residues. The germline CDR1 and CDR2 sequences are MNHNS and SASEGT. Trimming removed 11 bases at V and 0 bases at J, with 10 bases between. CDR3 residues: CAGRNPNTGELFF. The CDR3 bases are TGTGCCGGCCGGAACCCGAACACCGGGGAGCTGTTTTTT.

The chain couples TRBV6-1 to TRBJ2-3; TRBD2 might be the D (5 bases). In germline, CDR1 is MNHNS, CDR2 SASEGT. Trimming took 1 base from V and 3 from J, leaving 17 bases between them. CDR3 length: 17 amino acids. The CDR3 DNA follows: TGTGCCAGCAGTGAAGATCGGGCGAGGGTGGGAACAGATACGCAGTATTTT. The encoded protein is CASSEDRARVGTDTQYF.

This clonotype has at least ten counts. The chain recombines TRBV24-1 with TRBJ2-6, with 7 positions matching TRBD1. CDR1 and CDR2 (germline): KGHDR, SFDVKD. J lost 2 bases, V lost 4 bases, and 7 bases had no gene match. The CDR3 totals 17 residues. CDR3 coding DNA: TGTGCCACCAGTGACTCGACAGGGCTCCCTGGGGCCAACGTCCTGACTTTC. Amino acids: CATSDSTGLPGANVLTF.

The chain has TRBV28 and TRBJ2-7; 7 bases fit TRBD2. The CDR3 has 13 residues. Trimming cost V 4 bases and J 3 bases; bases outside gene matches: 3. CDR1 is MDHEN and CDR2 is SYDVKM in the germline V gene. The CDR3 region has the DNA TGTGCCAGCAGTTGGGGGGGAAACTACGAGCAGTACTTC. It specifies CASSWGGNYEQYF.

In its sample, this clonotype was seen many times. The rearrangement links TRBV15 to TRBJ2-5; TRBD2 agrees at 7 bases. Germline CDR1 LNHNV, CDR2 YYDKDF (reference sequence). The CDR3 spans 15 residues. V lost 0 bases, J lost 10 bases, and 11 bases stayed unmatched. The CDR3 is CATSRDLASGGYQYF. CDR3 DNA sequence: TGTGCCACCAGCAGAGATTTGGCTAGCGGAGGTTACCAGTACTTC.

This clonotype turned up a few times. The gene calls are TRBV7-6 and TRBJ2-5, with TRBD1 as a possible D gene (5 bases). CDR1 and CDR2 from the germline V gene are SGHVS and FNYEAQ. CDR3 length: 14 amino acids. V was cut by 1 base and J by 3 bases, with 9 bases left in between. This CDR3 is CASSLDTGKETQYF. CDR3 DNA: TGTGCCAGCAGCTTAGATACAGGAAAAGAGACCCAGTACTTC.

This clonotype showed up just a few times. The gene calls are TRBV20-1 and TRBJ2-2; 14 bases align to TRBD2. This CDR3 contains 19 residues. V trimming: 0 bases; J trimming: 3 bases; junction bases outside the gene matches: 9. CDR1 DFQATT and CDR2 SNEGSKA come from the germline V gene (reference sequence). DNA of the CDR3: TGCAGTGCTAGAGACTCCCTGACTAGCGGGAGGGTAGACACCGGGGAGCTGTTTTTT. Translating gives CSARDSLTSGRVDTGELFF.

This clonotype was recorded many times. The chain uses TRBV10-3 and TRBJ2-7; 11 nucleotides match TRBD2. Germline lookup yields CDR1 ENHRY and CDR2 SYGVKD. This CDR3 has 16 amino acids. Trimming took 4 bases from V and 1 from J; bases not matched to a gene: 6. CDR3 region: CAISAPTSGTSYEQYF. Written as DNA, the CDR3 is TGTGCCATCAGTGCCCCGACTAGCGGGACTTCCTACGAGCAGTACTTC.

In regard to this clonotype: This may be a read error: a much more frequent sequence differs by one nucleotide. The gene calls are TRBV2 and TRBJ2-2, with D tentatively TRBD2 (6 bases). Between the trimmed V and J ends, which lost 10 bases and 2 bases, there was a span of 17 bases. The CDR3 runs to 15 residues. The V gene's germline CDR1 is SNHLY and CDR2 FYNNEI. Here the CDR3 reads CAIEIAEHNTGELFF. CDR3 DNA sequence: TGTGCCATCGAGATAGCGGAACACAACACCGGGGAGCTGTTTTTT.

This clonotype came up many times. The chain is built from TRBV20-1 and TRBJ2-2, with D perhaps matching TRBD2 (5 bases). This CDR3 has 12 amino acids. V was cut by 6 bases and J by 4 bases, with 9 bases left in between. The germline gives CDR1 DFQATT, CDR2 SNEGSKA (reference sequence). Here the CDR3 reads CSARRGTGELFF. Written as DNA, the CDR3 is TGCAGTGCCCGCCGGGGCACCGGGGAGCTGTTTTTT.

This clonotype appeared many times. The rearrangement links TRBV7-2 to TRBJ2-3; TRBD2 matches at 8 bases. This CDR3 spans 15 amino acids. Germline V gene lookup returns CDR1 SGHTA and CDR2 FQGNSA. The junction had 4 bases not matched to a gene; V was cut back by 2 bases and J by 3 bases. The DNA of the CDR3 is TGTGCCAGCAGCTTATCAGCGGGAGAGACAGATACGCAGTATTTT. Protein: CASSLSAGETDTQYF.

The J gene is TRBJ1-5, the V gene TRBV27, with a weak D call TRBD1 (6 bases). Trimming took 10 bases from V and 3 from J, leaving 25 bases between them. Germline assignment: CDR1 MNHEY and CDR2 SMNVEV (reference sequence). This CDR3 has 17 residues. The CDR3 nucleotides read TGTGCCACCCGGGACGTGTCTGGCGGGGGCCACAATCAGCCCCAGCATTTT. It is translated as CATRDVSGGGHNQPQHF.